This section outlines one T cell receptor beta chain sequence together with its context. Its cognate antigen has yet to be identified. Base-call qualities are not available, and no considerably larger clone is one nucleotide away. These data originate in a study of T cell responses to AZD1222 COVID-19 vaccine (dated by TCRdb to the early 2020s). Regarding the research as a whole: AZD1222 recipients whose second dose came at about 4 weeks and those whose second dose came at about 12 weeks were combined into one group, since spike-specific TCR depth and breadth did not differ between the two schedules. Trial participants were enrolled by age into 18-55, 56-69 and 70-plus year subgroups, with roughly 160, 29 and 62 TCR-sequenced participants respectively. A total of approximately 230 trial participants underwent TCR sequencing, of whom about 200 received two doses of AZD1222 and about 25 received two doses of the MenACWY control vaccine. Points the paper makes about the study in general: The 56-69-year group was small, and its depth increase did not reach significance, likely because of low power. Reportedly, close to half of the unique spike-specific TCRs recognized epitopes lying outside the regions that are mutated in the B.1.351 and B.1.1.7 variants. Participants were mostly white British, with more females than males. The authors suggested clonal diversity may have been underestimated. The whole spike protein was spanned by vaccine-associated CD4 TCRs, and dominant responses were seen in regions 160-218 and 743-854. Spike-specific TCR breadth and depth rose significantly after two AZD1222 doses compared with day 0 and with MenACWY recipients. Because no samples from the day 14 peak response were available, repertoires could be characterized only after the peak T cell response. Conclusions about previously exposed vaccinees are limited, since just 6 or 7 AZD1222 recipients were seropositive for SARS-CoV-2 at baseline.

The CDR3 runs 13 amino acids, cysteine and phenylalanine included. Only the CDR3 DNA is retained, 39 bases long and in frame from the first base. V is clipped by 1 base and J by 4 bases, and the sequence between their germline boundaries is 5 bases long. The time point label here, explained by the study, means: baseline before first vaccination. Vaccinee samples were obtained from the UK trials COV001 and COV002, which included a single-blind randomized controlled phase 2/3 trial of AZD1222 (ChAdOx1 nCoV-19) in healthy adults. For TCRbeta chain sequencing, PBMC samples from trial participants were taken at day 0 and at day 28 after the second dose. The CDR3 regions of human TCRbeta chains were subjected to immunosequencing. Regarding the original processing steps: Repertoire TCRs were matched against a reference library of SARS-CoV-2-specific TCRs generated with the MIRA antigen-specificity platform. Breadth was defined as the fraction of unique TCRs that were SARS-CoV-2-associated, and depth was defined as the fraction of total T cells that were SARS-CoV-2-associated. Using the MIRA data, each spike-specific TCR was mapped to the spike region that the TCR reacts to and placed in a CD4 or CD8 class. Log10-transformed breadth and depth values were compared by one-way ANOVA with Sidak's multiple comparisons tests. This is the immuneACCESS table as TCRdb keeps it, with only in-frame sequences that have V and J called. A part of the clones is gone; compared with another copy, unresolved V genes explain less than half, and the rest is unexplained. That table gives V, J and clone size, and the DNA gave D and trimming. Across this sample there are 150,000 or so clones, with about 88% seen only once. The leading ten clones occupy about 5% of the sample.

The TCR comes from an adult in good health. The rearranged segments are TRBV12-3 or TRBV12-4 and TRBJ2-1, with the identity of the D gene unclear. Sequenced here: peripheral blood, sampled on day 0 of AZD1222 vaccination. The nucleotides read TGTGCCAGCAGTTTAGAACAGTACAATGAGCAGTTCTTC. It encodes CASSLEQYNEQFF.